This T cell receptor (beta chain) was recovered during a study of vaccination and CD4 T cells after COVID-19. Overall study: Control cultures were given a CEFX pool, an HIV-1 Nef pool, or no peptide.

The assay that was used to sequence DNA from cultured CD4+ T cells was the Oncomine TCR Beta short-read assay. A single record per CDR3 protein comes from TCRdb applying MiXCR to the PCR reads. The sample includes roughly 3,800 distinct CDR3 sequences, under 20% of them seen just once. The CDR3 spans 15 residues. Germline V gives CDR1 GTSNPN, CDR2 SVGIG (reference sequence). The V and J ends lost 0 bases and 9 bases respectively, with 20 bases between them. By share, this clonotype counts as medium-sized (0.01 to 0.1%). The antigen is not known. Treatment noted: 10-day PBMC culture with coronavirus spike peptide pools or control peptides (ViraFEST assay).

This chain connects TRBV30 to TRBJ2-5; D is uncertain. The TCR originated in a human donor who had recovered from COVID-19. Material for sequencing was CD4+ T cells from blood, cultured in vitro. Written as DNA, the CDR3 is TGTGCCTGGAGTGTAGGTGGCACGTCCATAAGGGCCCAGTACTTC. Its translation: CAWSVGGTSIRAQYF.